These T cell receptor beta chains were read from a single sample in a study of post-analysis software for immune sequencing data. TCRdb ran MiXCR on the PCR reads and lists one entry per CDR3 protein. Among about 430,000 distinct CDR3 sequences listed, about 39% were seen once. The source material was blood. The receptors originated from a girl aged 2-10 years with multiple sclerosis. CDR3s include the opening cysteine and the closing phenylalanine or tryptophan. A D gene is named only where the DNA matches it firmly. Rows give clone size only sometimes, using once, few, many, or a class for an expanded clone.

TRBJ2-1,-,-,TRBV29-1,CSAGRGDEQFF,TGCAGCGCGGGGCGGGGCGATGAGCAGTTCTTC
TRBJ2-7,-,TRBD2,TRBV5-1,CASSLSGRDYEQYF,TGCGCCAGCAGCTTAAGCGGGAGGGATTACGAGCAGTACTTC
TRBJ1-2,few,TRBD1,TRBV2,CAGTGGASYGYTF,TGTGCCGGTACAGGGGGCGCGAGCTATGGCTACACCTTC
TRBJ2-1,few,TRBD2,TRBV4-3,CASSPRTSGGSYNEQFF,TGCGCCAGCAGCCCCCGGACTAGCGGGGGCTCCTACAATGAGCAGTTCTTC
TRBJ1-2,-,-,TRBV29-1,CSVERTEDGYTF,TGCAGCGTTGAGCGGACAGAGGACGGCTACACCTTC
TRBJ1-1,few,-,TRBV24-1,CATSDGVSTEAFF,TGTGCCACCAGTGATGGGGTCTCCACTGAAGCTTTCTTT
TRBJ1-2,-,-,TRBV28,CASSLYRGLTTADGYTF,TGTGCCAGCAGTTTGTATCGAGGCTTGACAACCGCAGATGGCTACACCTTC
TRBJ2-1,-,-,TRBV14,CASSQGGINFYNEQFF,TGTGCCAGCAGCCAAGGTGGGATAAACTTCTACAATGAGCAGTTCTTC
TRBJ2-3,few,-,TRBV2,CASSLWGNTDTQYF,TGTGCCAGCAGTCTTTGGGGGAACACAGATACGCAGTATTTT
TRBJ2-3,-,-,TRBV6-5,CASSYNGGKEYF,TGTGCCAGCAGTTACAATGGAGGGAAGGAGTATTTT
TRBJ2-1,few,TRBD2,TRBV27,CASSLSKAGVYNEQFF,TGTGCCAGCAGTTTATCGAAAGCGGGGGTCTACAATGAGCAGTTCTTC
TRBJ2-5,-,-,TRBV7-3,CASSLNGLASQETQYF,TGTGCCAGCAGCTTAAACGGTCTAGCGAGCCAAGAGACCCAGTACTTC
TRBJ2-3,once,-,TRBV7-9,CASSLPHADTQYF,TGTGCCAGCAGCTTACCCCACGCAGATACGCAGTATTTT
TRBJ1-1,-,-,TRBV29-1,CSVGEGMNTEAFF,TGCAGCGTGGGGGAGGGGATGAACACTGAAGCTTTCTTT
TRBJ2-7,-,-,TRBV6-1,CASSGRQVYEQYF,TGTGCCAGCAGTGGGCGACAGGTCTACGAGCAGTACTTC
TRBJ2-5,-,-,TRBV9,CASSQAGTQETQYF,TGTGCCAGCAGCCAGGCCGGGACGCAAGAGACCCAGTACTTC
TRBJ2-5,few,-,TRBV7-2,CASSRVGGVGAETQYF,TGTGCCAGCAGCCGAGTAGGAGGGGTTGGAGCAGAGACCCAGTACTTC
TRBJ2-3,-,-,TRBV29-1,CSATNPDTQYF,TGCAGCGCCACGAATCCAGATACGCAGTATTTT
TRBJ2-7,few,TRBD1,TRBV11-2,CASSLDPGQRSYEQYF,TGTGCCAGCAGCTTAGATCCGGGACAGCGTTCCTACGAGCAGTACTTC
TRBJ1-2,-,TRBD1,TRBV28,CASRSEDRGPYYGYTF,TGTGCCAGCAGATCCGAGGACAGGGGGCCGTATTATGGCTACACCTTC
TRBJ2-5,few,-,TRBV10-3,CAISESSSGTVTQYF,TGTGCCATCAGTGAGTCTTCGTCAGGGACCGTGACCCAGTACTTC
TRBJ2-1,few,-,TRBV24-1,CATSDFDEQFF,TGTGCCACCAGTGATTTTGATGAGCAGTTCTTC
TRBJ1-4,-,-,TRBV10-3,CAISSTESNEKLFF,TGTGCCATCAGTTCCACCGAATCTAATGAAAAACTGTTTTTT
TRBJ2-5,-,TRBD1,TRBV7-3,CASFRDSHSGSGYGQYF,TGTGCCAGCTTCCGGGACAGTCATTCTGGGAGTGGATACGGGCAGTACTTC
TRBJ2-1,-,-,TRBV29-1,CSVTTHTYNEQFF,TGCAGCGTCACCACTCATACCTACAATGAGCAGTTCTTC
TRBJ1-5,-,-,TRBV12-3/TRBV12-4,CASSWSSSQPQHF,TGTGCCAGCAGTTGGTCGTCGAGCCAGCCCCAGCATTTT
TRBJ2-7,-,TRBD1,TRBV29-1,CGVGGQGRHEQYF,TGCGGCGTGGGGGGACAGGGACGCCACGAGCAGTACTTC
TRBJ1-2,few,TRBD1,TRBV5-5,CASSLRGTGDYTF,TGTGCCAGCAGCTTAAGGGGGACAGGAGACTACACCTTC
TRBJ2-3,-,-,TRBV6-6,CASSGPGSGLGSDTQYF,TGTGCCAGCAGCGGTCCAGGGAGCGGGCTCGGGTCAGATACGCAGTATTTT
TRBJ2-5,-,-,TRBV5-6,CASSLGTGYQETQYF,TGTGCCAGCAGCCTCGGGACGGGTTATCAAGAGACCCAGTACTTC